This T cell receptor (beta chain) was documented in a study of cytomegalovirus exposure and HLA in healthy donors. Study outcomes and limitations: Relative to equally common others, HLA-associated TCR beta chains showed greater clonal expansion in a later analysis. The study labeled 164 TCR beta chains cytomegalovirus-associated. In an earlier analysis, about 87% or about 30%: the productive usage of most TCR beta V segments.

Concerning this clone itself: What it binds is not known.

PCR used 60 Vbeta primers and 13 Jbeta primers. TCRdb keeps only in-frame clones here, not all; method: immunoSEQ multiplex PCR. The sample contains some 150,000 clones, roughly 73% of which appear only once. J gave up 7 bases and V 6 bases, and 5 bases lay outside the gene matches. This CDR3 has 12 residues. Germline loops: CDR1 MDHEN, CDR2 SYDVKM. What was sequenced was PBMCs. This receptor was obtained from a female donor in good health and CMV-seronegative. J is TRBJ1-2 and V is TRBV28; 7 nucleotides match TRBD1. The CDR3 bases are TGTGCCAGCAGAAGGACAGGCGCTGGCTACACCTTC. As protein: CASRRTGAGYTF.